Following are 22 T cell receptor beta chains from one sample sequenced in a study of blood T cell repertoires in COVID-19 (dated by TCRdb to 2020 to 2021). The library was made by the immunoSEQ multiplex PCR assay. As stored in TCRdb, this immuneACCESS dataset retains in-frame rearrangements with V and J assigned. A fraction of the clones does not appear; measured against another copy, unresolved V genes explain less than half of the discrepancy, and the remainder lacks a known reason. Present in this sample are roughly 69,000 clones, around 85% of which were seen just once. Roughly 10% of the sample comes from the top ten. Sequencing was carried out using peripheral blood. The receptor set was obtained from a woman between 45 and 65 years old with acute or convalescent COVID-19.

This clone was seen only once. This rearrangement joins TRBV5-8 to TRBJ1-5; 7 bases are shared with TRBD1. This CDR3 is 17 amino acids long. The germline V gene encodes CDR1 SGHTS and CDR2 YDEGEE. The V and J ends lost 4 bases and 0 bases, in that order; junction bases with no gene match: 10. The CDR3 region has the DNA TGTGCCAGCAGCCGGGGACAGACCGGGGATAGCAATCAGCCCCAGCATTTT. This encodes CASSRGQTGDSNQPQHF. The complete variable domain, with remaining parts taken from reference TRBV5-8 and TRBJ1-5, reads EAGVTQSPTHLIKTRGQQATLRCSPISGHTSVYWYQQALGLGLQFLLWYDEGEERNRGNFPPRFSGRQFPNYSSELNVNALELEDSALYLCASSRGQTGDSNQPQHFGDGTRLSIL.

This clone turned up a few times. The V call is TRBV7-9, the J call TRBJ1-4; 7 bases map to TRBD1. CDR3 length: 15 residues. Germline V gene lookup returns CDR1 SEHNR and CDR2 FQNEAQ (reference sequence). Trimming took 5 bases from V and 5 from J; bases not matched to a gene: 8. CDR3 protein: CASSPRGTENEKLFF. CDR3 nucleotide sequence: TGTGCCAGCAGCCCCCGCGGGACAGAGAATGAAAAACTGTTTTTT. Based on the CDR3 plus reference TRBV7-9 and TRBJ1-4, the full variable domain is DTGVSQNPRHKITKRGQNVTFRCDPISEHNRLYWYRQTLGQGPEFLTYFQNEAQLEKSRLLSDRFSAERPKGSFSTLEIQRTEQGDSAMYLCASSPRGTENEKLFFGSGTQLSVL.

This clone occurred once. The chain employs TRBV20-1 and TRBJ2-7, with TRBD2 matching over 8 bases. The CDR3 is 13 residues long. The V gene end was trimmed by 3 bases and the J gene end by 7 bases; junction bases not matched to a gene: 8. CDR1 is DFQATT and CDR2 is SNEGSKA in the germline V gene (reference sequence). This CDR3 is CSASPGLVLEQYF. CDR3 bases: TGCAGTGCTAGTCCGGGACTAGTCCTTGAGCAGTACTTC.

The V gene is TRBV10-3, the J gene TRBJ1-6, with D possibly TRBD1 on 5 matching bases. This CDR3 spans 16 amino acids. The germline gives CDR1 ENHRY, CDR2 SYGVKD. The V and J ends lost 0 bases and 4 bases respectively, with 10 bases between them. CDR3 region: CAISESQGFYNSPLHF. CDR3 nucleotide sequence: TGTGCCATCAGTGAGTCTCAGGGCTTTTATAATTCACCCCTCCACTTT.

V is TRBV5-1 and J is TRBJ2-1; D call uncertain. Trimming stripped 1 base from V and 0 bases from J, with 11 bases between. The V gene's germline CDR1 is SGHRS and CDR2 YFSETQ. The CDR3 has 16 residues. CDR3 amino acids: CASSLMLVGSYNEQFF. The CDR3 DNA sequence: TGCGCCAGCAGCTTGATGTTAGTTGGCTCCTACAATGAGCAGTTCTTC.

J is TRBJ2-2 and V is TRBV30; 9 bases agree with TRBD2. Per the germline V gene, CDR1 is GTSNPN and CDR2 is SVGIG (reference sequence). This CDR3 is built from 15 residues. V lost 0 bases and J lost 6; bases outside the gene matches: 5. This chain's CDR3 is CAWSVGGGVSGELFF. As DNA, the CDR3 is TGTGCCTGGAGTGTAGGCGGGGGGGTCTCCGGGGAGCTGTTTTTT.

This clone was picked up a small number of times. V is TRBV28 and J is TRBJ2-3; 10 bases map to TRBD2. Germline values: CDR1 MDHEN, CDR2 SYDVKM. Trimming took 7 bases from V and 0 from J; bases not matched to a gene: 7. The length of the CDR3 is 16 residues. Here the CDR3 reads CASMVAGGLSTDTQYF. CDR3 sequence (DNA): TGTGCCAGCATGGTAGCGGGGGGACTCAGCACAGATACGCAGTATTTT.

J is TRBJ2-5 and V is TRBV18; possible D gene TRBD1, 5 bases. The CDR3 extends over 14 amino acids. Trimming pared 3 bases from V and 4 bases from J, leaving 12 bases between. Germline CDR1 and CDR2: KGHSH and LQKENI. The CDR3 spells CASSPNQGLETQYF. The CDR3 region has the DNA TGTGCCAGCTCACCGAACCAGGGTTTAGAGACCCAGTACTTC.

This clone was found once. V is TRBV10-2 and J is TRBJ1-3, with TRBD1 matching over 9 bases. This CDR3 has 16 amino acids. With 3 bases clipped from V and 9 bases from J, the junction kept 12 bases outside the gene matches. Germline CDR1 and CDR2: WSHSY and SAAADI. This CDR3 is CASSDTGQGVLGTIYF. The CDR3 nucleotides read TGCGCCAGCAGTGATACGGGACAGGGTGTTCTCGGCACCATATATTTT.

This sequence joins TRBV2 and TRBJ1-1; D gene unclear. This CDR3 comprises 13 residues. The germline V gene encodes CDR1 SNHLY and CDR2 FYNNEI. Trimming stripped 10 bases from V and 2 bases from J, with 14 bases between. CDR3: CATLDNPNTEAFF. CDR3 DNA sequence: TGTGCCACCCTTGACAACCCCAACACTGAAGCTTTCTTT.

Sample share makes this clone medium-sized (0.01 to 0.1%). As DNA, the CDR3 is TGTGCCAGCAGCCCCCAAGCGTGGGACACTGAAGCTTTCTTT. As protein: CASSPQAWDTEAFF. The chain has TRBV5-5 and TRBJ1-1, with D uncertain. There are 14 residues in the CDR3. Trimming removed 4 bases at V and 3 bases at J, with 13 bases between. Germline V gene sequence: CDR1 SGHKS, CDR2 YYEKEE (reference sequence). Based on the CDR3 plus reference TRBV5-5 and TRBJ1-1, the full variable domain is DAGVTQSPTHLIKTRGQQVTLRCSPISGHKSVSWYQQVLGQGPQFIFQYYEKEERGRGNFPDRFSARQFPNYSSELNVNALLLGDSALYLCASSPQAWDTEAFFGQGTRLTVV.

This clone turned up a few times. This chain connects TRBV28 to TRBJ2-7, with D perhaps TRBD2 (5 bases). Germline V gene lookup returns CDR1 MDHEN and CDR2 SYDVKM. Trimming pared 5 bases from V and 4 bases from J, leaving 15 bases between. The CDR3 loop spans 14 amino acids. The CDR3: CASSLSDGVYEQYF. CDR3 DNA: TGTGCCAGCAGTCTATCCGACGGGGTATACGAGCAGTACTTC. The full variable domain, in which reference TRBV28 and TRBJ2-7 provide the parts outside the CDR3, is DVKVTQSSRYLVKRTGEKVFLECVQDMDHENMFWYRQDPGLGLRLIYFSYDVKMKEKGDIPEGYSVSREKKERFSLILESASTNQTSMYLCASSLSDGVYEQYFGPGTRLTVT.

DNA of the CDR3: TGTGCCAGCAGGTCAATCGGGACAGATAATGAGCAGTTCTTC. This encodes CASRSIGTDNEQFF. The chain has TRBV25-1 and TRBJ2-1; the match to TRBD1 covers 7 bases. This CDR3 region has 14 residues. Per the germline V gene, CDR1 is MGHDK and CDR2 is SYGVNS. The trim removed 6 bases at V and 7 bases at J, leaving 9 bases unmatched.

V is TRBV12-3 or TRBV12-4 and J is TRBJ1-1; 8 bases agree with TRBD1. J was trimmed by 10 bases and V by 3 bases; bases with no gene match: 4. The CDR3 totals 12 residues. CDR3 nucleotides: TGTGCCAGCAGTTTCTCACAGGGGGGAGCTTTCTTT. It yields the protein CASSFSQGGAFF.

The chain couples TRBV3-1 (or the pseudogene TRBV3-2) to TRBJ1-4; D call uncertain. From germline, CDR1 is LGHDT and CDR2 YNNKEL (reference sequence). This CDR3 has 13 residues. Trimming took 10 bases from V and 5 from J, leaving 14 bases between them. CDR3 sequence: CATGTAANEKLFF. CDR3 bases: TGTGCCACAGGTACAGCGGCAAATGAAAAACTGTTTTTT.

The DNA for the CDR3 is TGTGCCAGCAGCTGGGGGACAGGGCTCGAGCAGTACTTC. Its protein is CASSWGTGLEQYF. V and J are TRBV7-9 and TRBJ2-7; 9 bases agree with TRBD1. V shed 4 bases and J 6 bases; nucleotides not matched to a gene: 4. The CDR3 has 13 residues. Looked up from germline, CDR1 is SEHNR and CDR2 is FQNEAQ (reference sequence).

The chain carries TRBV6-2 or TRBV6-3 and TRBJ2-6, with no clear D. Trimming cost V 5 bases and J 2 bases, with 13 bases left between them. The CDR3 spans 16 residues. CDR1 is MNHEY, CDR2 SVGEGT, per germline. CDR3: CASSRLSVTGANVLTF. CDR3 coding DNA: TGTGCCAGCAGTCGGTTGAGCGTCACTGGGGCCAACGTCCTGACTTTC.

CDR3 nucleotide sequence: TGTGCCAGCAGCCAAGGTCGGGCGGGAGCGAACACCGGGGAGCTGTTTTTT. Its translation: CASSQGRAGANTGELFF. V usage is TRBV4-2 and J usage is TRBJ2-2; TRBD2 aligns across 7 bases. CDR1 LGHNA and CDR2 YNFKEQ come from the germline V gene. With V trimmed by 1 base and J by 0 bases, 5 bases remained unmatched. The CDR3 length is 17 residues.

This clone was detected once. The CDR3 coding sequence is TGCGCCAGCAGCCGGGATTCAGGGTCTGAAGCTTTCTTT. As protein: CASSRDSGSEAFF. The chain has TRBV4-3 and TRBJ1-1; the D gene is possibly TRBD1 (5 bases). V lost 4 bases to trimming and J lost 6 bases, with 12 bases between them. The germline CDR1 and CDR2 sequences are LGHNA and YSLEER. This CDR3 contains 13 residues.

Written as DNA, the CDR3 is TGCGCCAGCAGTGCAGGGGCAGGGAAGACTGAAGCTTTCTTT. As protein: CASSAGAGKTEAFF. The chain uses TRBV10-2 and TRBJ1-1; D is perhaps TRBD1 (6 bases). The CDR3 consists of 14 residues. Trimming took 4 bases from V and 5 from J, leaving 14 bases between them. CDR1 and CDR2 from the germline V gene are WSHSY and SAAADI.

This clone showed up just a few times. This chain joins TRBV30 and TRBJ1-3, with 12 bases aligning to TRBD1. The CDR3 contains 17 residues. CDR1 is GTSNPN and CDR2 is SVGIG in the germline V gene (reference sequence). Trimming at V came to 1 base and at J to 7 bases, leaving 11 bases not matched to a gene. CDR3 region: CAWSGRAGTGGANTIYF. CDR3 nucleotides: TGTGCCTGGAGTGGTAGGGCCGGGACAGGGGGCGCGAACACCATATATTTT.

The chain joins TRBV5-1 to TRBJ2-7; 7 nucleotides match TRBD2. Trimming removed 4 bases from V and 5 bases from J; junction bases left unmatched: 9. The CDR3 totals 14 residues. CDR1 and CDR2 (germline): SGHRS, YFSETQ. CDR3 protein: CASSLNSGTDEQYF. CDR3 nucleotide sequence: TGCGCCAGCAGCCTTAACAGCGGGACCGACGAGCAGTACTTC.